The 28 T cell receptor beta chains below all came from one sample that was sequenced in a study of beta chain features in type 1 diabetes. Expressed TCRB transcripts were sequenced after all isolated RNA was converted to cDNA. Sequencing was performed with immunoSEQ multiplex PCR; in TCRdb, only in-frame clones are kept and a portion is missing. Of 300,000 to 350,000 clones listed, less than 9.5% are singletons. The sample consisted of central memory CD4+ T cells from blood. The receptors shown here come from a young woman in good health.

V usage is TRBV27 and J usage is TRBJ2-4; D is possibly TRBD1 or TRBD2 (7 bases each). Deletions cut 1 base from V and 4 bases from J, with 23 bases between. Germline V gene lookup returns CDR1 MNHEY and CDR2 SMNVEV (reference sequence). CDR3 length equals 19 residues. The CDR3 DNA reads TGTGCCAGCAGTTTATTTGGGGGGGGGACAGCCCAGAGGAAAAACATTCAGTACTTC. Protein sequence: CASSLFGGGTAQRKNIQYF.

V usage is TRBV7-9 and J usage is TRBJ1-2; weak D call: TRBD1 (5 bases). Trimming took off 10 bases at V and 1 base at J, with 16 bases between the two ends. Germline-derived CDR1 and CDR2 are SEHNR and FQNEAQ (reference sequence). There are 14 residues in the CDR3. CDR3 amino acids: CATRRADSNYGYTF. The CDR3 DNA is TGTGCCACACGGAGGGCAGACAGTAACTATGGCTACACCTTC.

This clone was counted only a few times. The genes are TRBV7-8 and TRBJ2-7, with 7 bases fitting TRBD2. The CDR3 is 15 residues long. V shed 5 bases and J 2 bases; nucleotides not matched to a gene: 9. Germline V gene data show CDR1 as SGHVS and CDR2 as FQNEAQ. The CDR3 sequence: CASSPHPGRAYEQYF. The DNA for the CDR3 is TGTGCCAGCAGCCCCCACCCAGGGAGGGCCTACGAGCAGTACTTC.

The chain joins TRBV7-6 to TRBJ1-2; TRBD1 might be the D (5 bases). CDR1 is SGHVS, CDR2 FNYEAQ, per germline. V was shortened by 1 base and J by 8 bases, with 14 bases between the two germline ends. This CDR3 has 14 residues. Here the CDR3 reads CASSLGPGIGGYTF. For the CDR3, the DNA is TGTGCCAGCAGCTTAGGGCCAGGGATAGGAGGCTACACCTTC.

The rearrangement uses TRBV5-6 and TRBJ2-7; 8 bases fit TRBD1. V gave up 4 bases and J gave up 5 bases; unmatched junction bases: 8. Germline V gene lookup returns CDR1 SGHDT and CDR2 YYEEEE. This CDR3 spans 14 amino acids. The CDR3 loop is CASSRQGRRNEQYF. CDR3 coding DNA: TGTGCCAGCAGCCGACAGGGGAGGAGGAACGAGCAGTACTTC.

A few counts support this clone. The J gene is TRBJ2-7, the V gene TRBV6-4; D is unclear. V gave up 7 bases and J gave up 2 bases, with 15 bases separating them. CDR3 length: 14 residues. In germline, CDR1 is MRHNA, CDR2 SNTAGT. The CDR3 region has the DNA TGTGCCAGCATTAGGTGTCTACAAACCTACGAGCAGTACTTC. It is translated as CASIRCLQTYEQYF.

This clone was seen only a few times. The chain joins TRBV28 to TRBJ2-3; D is unclear. V was cut by 5 bases and J by 6 bases, with 6 bases left in between. Per germline, CDR1 MDHEN and CDR2 SYDVKM. This CDR3 is built from 11 residues. CDR3 sequence (DNA): TGTGCCAGCAGTATCAGGGATACGCAGTATTTT. Translating it yields CASSIRDTQYF.

The V call is TRBV6-1, the J call TRBJ2-7; perhaps TRBD2 as D (5 bases). V was pared by 4 bases and J by 6 bases, with 16 bases between. The CDR3 has 14 amino acids. Germline CDR1 reads MNHNS; CDR2 reads SASEGT. The CDR3 protein is CASSADSSELEQYF. CDR3 DNA: TGTGCCAGCAGTGCGGACTCATCGGAGCTCGAGCAGTACTTC.

The CDR3 coding sequence is TGTGCCAGCTCACTTGAGCGGGAGGCCTACGAGCAGTACTTC. The encoded protein is CASSLEREAYEQYF. The rearrangement links TRBV18 to TRBJ2-7; 9 nucleotides align to TRBD2. Losses at the gene ends were 4 bases for V and 2 bases for J; bases not matched to a gene: 3. The CDR3 has 14 residues. Germline CDR1 reads KGHSH; CDR2 reads LQKENI.

This chain joins TRBV29-1 and TRBJ2-7, with D perhaps matching TRBD1 (6 bases). The CDR3 sequence is 13 residues long. The germline V and J ends were trimmed by 7 bases and 7 bases, with 20 bases remaining between them. Looked up from germline, CDR1 is SQVTM and CDR2 is ANQGSEA. CDR3 sequence: CSGKFQGTGEQYF. In DNA form, the CDR3 reads TGCAGCGGGAAATTCCAGGGGACGGGAGAGCAGTACTTC.

The chain couples TRBV27 to TRBJ2-1; D gene ambiguous. V gave up 8 bases and J gave up 8 bases, with 10 bases separating them. CDR1 and CDR2 (germline): MNHEY, SMNVEV (reference sequence). The CDR3 runs to 11 residues. CDR3 protein: CASSLRDEQFF. The CDR3 nucleotides read TGTGCCAGCTCTCTTCGGGATGAGCAGTTCTTC.

The table lists this clone with a few counts. V usage is TRBV11-2 and J usage is TRBJ1-2; D possibly corresponds to TRBD1 (5 bases). The ends were cut back, 1 base at V and 4 bases at J, with 13 bases in the middle. The CDR3 totals 15 residues. Germline V gene lookup returns CDR1 SGHAT and CDR2 FQNNGV. CDR3 DNA: TGTGCCAGCAGCTTAGTCGCAGGGCAAGGCTATGGCTACACCTTC. Translating it yields CASSLVAGQGYGYTF.

This clone occurred a few times. The rearrangement uses TRBV19 and TRBJ2-7, with 11 bases identical to TRBD1. This CDR3 contains 14 residues. Unmatched junction bases numbered 5, after V lost 5 bases and J lost 5 bases. Germline V gene lookup returns CDR1 LNHDA and CDR2 SQIVND (reference sequence). DNA of the CDR3: TGTGCCAGTAGTGCCCGGACAGGGGGCAACGAGCAGTACTTC. It yields the protein CASSARTGGNEQYF.

The V gene is TRBV5-1, the J gene TRBJ1-1; weak D call: TRBD1 (5 bases). This CDR3 has 14 amino acids. The germline CDR1 and CDR2 sequences are SGHRS and YFSETQ. V lost 0 bases and J lost 6, with 12 bases in between. DNA for the CDR3: TGCGCCAGCAGCTTGGTCCGGGGGGTCGCTGAAGCTTTCTTT. Amino acids: CASSLVRGVAEAFF.

The gene calls are TRBV10-3 and TRBJ2-1; TRBD2 agrees at 8 bases. The germline gives CDR1 ENHRY, CDR2 SYGVKD. The CDR3 consists of 14 residues. After removal of 7 bases from V and 5 bases from J, the junction contained 7 bases not matched to a gene. The DNA for the CDR3 is TGTGCCATCACCCGAGCGGGAGTGAACAATGAGCAGTTCTTC. Translated, it gives CAITRAGVNNEQFF.

This clone was picked up many times. CDR3 bases: TGTGCCAGCAGCTTTCCGGGACTAGCGGGAGAGAGGCAGTTCTTC. Protein product: CASSFPGLAGERQFF. The chain carries TRBV11-2 and TRBJ2-1, with TRBD2 matching 14 bases. CDR3 length: 15 residues. From germline, CDR1 is SGHAT and CDR2 FQNNGV. The trim removed 3 bases at V and 12 bases at J, leaving 7 bases unmatched.

V and J are TRBV11-2 and TRBJ2-2, with D perhaps assigned TRBD1 or TRBD2 (6 bases each). The V end was cut by 1 base, the J end by 4 bases, with 19 bases between. This CDR3 region has 18 residues. Germline lookup yields CDR1 SGHAT and CDR2 FQNNGV. The CDR3 sequence: CASSLVQGGGSITGELFF. The CDR3 DNA sequence: TGTGCCAGCAGCTTAGTACAGGGAGGAGGGAGTATCACCGGGGAGCTGTTTTTT.

This clone was seen a handful of times. The rearrangement links TRBV29-1 to TRBJ1-1; perhaps TRBD1 as D (5 bases). Trimming left V 5 bases short and J 2 bases short, with 12 bases between. Germline assignment: CDR1 SQVTM and CDR2 ANQGSEA. The CDR3 covers 13 residues. DNA for the CDR3: TGCAGCGTTCGGGGACCTACAAACACTGAAGCTTTCTTT. This codes for CSVRGPTNTEAFF.

This clone was counted many times. Other DNA sequences in this specimen translate into the identical CDR3. The rearrangement joins TRBV14 to TRBJ2-6, with D perhaps matching TRBD1 or TRBD2 (5 bases each). This CDR3 comprises 17 residues. V lost 1 base and J 4 bases, leaving 14 bases between the germline ends. Germline values: CDR1 SGHDN, CDR2 FVKESK. The CDR3 bases are TGTGCCAGCAGCCAAGGTCGGGGCTTGGACGGGGCCAACGTCCTGACTTTC. This sequence encodes CASSQGRGLDGANVLTF.

The chain combines TRBV4-2 with TRBJ1-5, with a tentative D call TRBD1 (5 bases). Germline V gene sequence: CDR1 LGHNA, CDR2 YNFKEQ. The CDR3 is 16 residues long. Trimming removed 0 bases from V and 4 bases from J, with 13 bases in between. The CDR3 DNA sequence: TGTGCCAGCAGCCAAGACTTCGACAGAAATAATCAGCCCCAGCATTTT. It specifies CASSQDFDRNNQPQHF.

This clone is a singleton in its sample. The rearrangement uses TRBV11-2 and TRBJ2-7, with 8 bases identical to TRBD2. CDR3 length equals 14 residues. The germline gives CDR1 SGHAT, CDR2 FQNNGV. V was clipped by 2 bases and J by 2 bases; unmatched bases: 2. The CDR3 DNA is TGTGCCAGCAGCTTAAGGCGGGGGGCCTACGAGCAGTACTTC. This sequence encodes CASSLRRGAYEQYF.

In its sample, this clone was seen a few times. The V and J genes are TRBV6-5 and TRBJ2-3, with TRBD2 matching 7 bases. CDR3 length: 15 amino acids. V lost 9 bases to trimming and J lost 2 bases; unmatched junction nucleotides: 11. CDR1 MNHEY and CDR2 SVGAGI come from the germline V gene. The CDR3 loop reads CASKRVSGSTDTQYF. The CDR3 nucleotides are TGTGCCAGTAAGCGAGTTAGCGGGTCCACAGATACGCAGTATTTT.

This clone was recorded a few times. The chain is built from TRBV7-2 and TRBJ2-7; TRBD2 aligns across 7 bases. This CDR3 region has 14 residues. Germline CDR1 and CDR2: SGHTA and FQGNSA. Trimming took 5 bases from V and 2 from J; bases not matched to a gene: 6. The CDR3 loop is CASSPGRGAYEQYF. In nucleotides, the CDR3 is TGTGCCAGCAGCCCAGGACGGGGGGCCTACGAGCAGTACTTC.

This clone showed up just a few times. The V and J genes are TRBV29-1 and TRBJ1-2; no clear D. The CDR3 spans 13 residues. Per germline, CDR1 SQVTM and CDR2 ANQGSEA. Trimming took 2 bases from V and 3 from J, leaving 10 bases between them. The CDR3 sequence is CSVEKTPDYGYTF. The CDR3 region has the DNA TGCAGCGTTGAAAAAACCCCTGACTATGGCTACACCTTC.

The sample holds a few counts of this clone. The chain links TRBV5-1 to TRBJ2-1; TRBD1 aligns across 7 bases. The V segment lost 0 bases and the J segment 9 bases; nucleotides outside the gene matches: 6. The CDR3 covers 14 residues. Germline V gives CDR1 SGHRS, CDR2 YFSETQ. CDR3 amino acids: CASSLGEQGTEQFF. CDR3 bases: TGCGCCAGCAGCTTGGGCGAACAGGGGACTGAGCAGTTCTTC.

The rearrangement joins TRBV5-1 to TRBJ2-7; D gene uncertain. Trimming took off 1 base at V and 2 bases at J, with 13 bases between the two ends. Germline V CDR1 and CDR2: SGHRS, YFSETQ. The CDR3 extends over 15 amino acids. CDR3 DNA: TGCGCCAGCAGCTTGCCTGGGCTGAAAACCTACGAGCAGTACTTC. This gives the protein CASSLPGLKTYEQYF. Full variable domain (rest looked up from reference TRBV5-1 and TRBJ2-7): KAGVTQTPRYLIKTRGQQVTLSCSPISGHRSVSWYQQTPGQGLQFLFEYFSETQRNKGNFPGRFSGRQFSNSRSEMNVSTLELGDSALYLCASSLPGLKTYEQYFGPGTRLTVT.

The genes are TRBV7-2 and TRBJ2-3, with D possibly being TRBD2 (5 bases). The CDR3 covers 18 residues. Trimming took 5 bases from V and 1 from J, leaving 22 bases between them. Per the germline V gene, CDR1 is SGHTA and CDR2 is FQGNSA. The CDR3 DNA sequence: TGTGCCAGCAGCACGAAATTAGCATCCGGGGTCGGCACAGATACGCAGTATTTT. Translated, it gives CASSTKLASGVGTDTQYF.

A few counts support this clone. The rearrangement joins TRBV29-1 to TRBJ2-5, with D maybe TRBD2 (5 bases). CDR1 is SQVTM and CDR2 is ANQGSEA in the germline V gene. The CDR3 runs to 13 residues. V was shortened by 2 bases and J by 3 bases, with 10 bases between the two germline ends. The CDR3 nucleotides read TGCAGCGTTGAAAGTTCGGGAAAAGAGACCCAGTACTTC. Amino acid sequence: CSVESSGKETQYF.